This TCR beta chain was sequenced in a study of PD-1 blockade in classical Hodgkin lymphoma. Germline V gives CDR1 SGHNT, CDR2 YYREEE (reference sequence). CDR3 length: 14 residues. V was cut by 0 bases and J by 1 base, with 5 bases left in between. Autologous stem cell transplantation was followed by relapse in every patient, and brentuximab vedotin exposure varied. Patients reached a best response of complete response, partial response or progressive disease. Method: immunoSEQ multiplex PCR; TCRdb's copy keeps in-frame clones and lacks some. The repertoire holds about 100,000 clones, with roughly nine tenths as singletons.

The sequencing used peripheral blood mononuclear cells (PBMCs), collected before the second cycle of nivolumab. The V and J genes are TRBV5-4 and TRBJ1-3; no definite D call. The receptor was derived from a human donor with classical Hodgkin lymphoma. CDR3 bases: TGTGCCAGCAGCTTGGTAGGGTCTGGAAACACCATATATTTT. As protein: CASSLVGSGNTIYF.